This T cell receptor (beta chain) derives from a study of blood T cell repertoires in COVID-19. Measured with immunoSEQ multiplex PCR; TCRdb has only the in-frame clones, and not every one. The table lists about 230,000 clones, around 85% of them singletons. Germline loops: CDR1 KGHDR, CDR2 SFDVKD. Deletions cut 4 bases from V and 8 bases from J, with 16 bases between. The CDR3 spans 14 residues. The rearrangement uses TRBV24-1 and TRBJ1-2; D may be TRBD1 (6 bases). This sequence originates from a man in his fifties or sixties with COVID-19, enrolled during active disease. Input material: peripheral blood. This chain's CDR3 is CATSEADRSRGYTF. The CDR3 nucleotides read TGTGCCACCAGTGAAGCCGACAGGTCGCGGGGCTACACCTTC.